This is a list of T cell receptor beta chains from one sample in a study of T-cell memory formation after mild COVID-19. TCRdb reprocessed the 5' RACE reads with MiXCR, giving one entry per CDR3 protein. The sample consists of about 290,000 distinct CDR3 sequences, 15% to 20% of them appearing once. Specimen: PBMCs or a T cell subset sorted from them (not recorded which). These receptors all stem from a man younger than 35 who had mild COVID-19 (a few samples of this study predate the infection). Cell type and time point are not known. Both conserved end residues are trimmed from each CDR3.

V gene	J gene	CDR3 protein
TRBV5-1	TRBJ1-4	ASSGGTGVNEKLF
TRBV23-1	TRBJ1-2	ASSSESYGYT
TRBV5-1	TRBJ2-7	ASSLDYEQY
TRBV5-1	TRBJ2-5	ASSPGGVTPAETQY
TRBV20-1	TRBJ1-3	SAGGHSGNTIY
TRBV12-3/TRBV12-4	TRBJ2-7	ASSRHSSTSYEQY
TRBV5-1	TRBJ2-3	ASSLGTPGDTQY
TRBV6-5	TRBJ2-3	ASSYSMGGTDTQY
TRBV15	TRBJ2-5	ATSRDAGRSGGETQY
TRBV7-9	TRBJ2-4	ASSLAQAVNIQY
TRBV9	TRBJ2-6	ASSPPWANVLT
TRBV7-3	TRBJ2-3	ASSLVGTGRDTQY
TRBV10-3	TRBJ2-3	AISDRVADTQY
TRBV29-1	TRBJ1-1	SVVGGLNTEAF
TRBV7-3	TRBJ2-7	ASSLRGGDSYEQY
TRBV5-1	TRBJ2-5	ASSSDKEETQY
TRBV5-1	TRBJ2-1	ASSLELRGGNEQF
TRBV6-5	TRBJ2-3	ASRRLAASTDTQY
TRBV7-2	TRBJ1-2	ASSDDMSYGYT